The entry below describes one TCR beta chain. Its target is unknown. These data originate in a study of T cell repertoires in cytomegalovirus infection. Study-wide background: In public TCR beta signatures, there were indications of both CMV infection and matching HLA type. General study results and limits: Across the ex vivo response, the dominant clonotypes were HLA-C-restricted CMV-specific TCR beta clonotypes. Cumulative frequency (of public TCR beta family members) identified carriers of CMV plus the relevant HLA.

A single record per CDR3 protein comes from TCRdb applying MiXCR to the reads. The table shows 7,500 to 9,500 distinct CDR3 sequences, with around 50% occurring only once. V was clipped by 1 base and J by 13 bases; unmatched bases: 27. Germline V gene sequence: CDR1 SGHTA, CDR2 FQGNSA. The CDR3 length is 19 residues. Sequenced sample: PBMCs, sequenced either directly or after in vitro stimulation (not recorded which). The genes are TRBV7-2 and TRBJ1-2, with 7 nucleotides matching TRBD1. The receptor was isolated from a human donor in good health (CMV status not recorded). Some clones in this sample may be carry-over from other donors' samples. DNA of the CDR3: TGTGCCAGCAGCTTAGGGGACGTCACTACGACAGGGTTGGGTAGTGTCTCCACCTTC. Protein: CASSLGDVTTTGLGSVSTF.